The clone carrying this TCR beta chain was picked up many times. Authors' data handling: Reference gene primer amplification gave nucleated cell count estimates. Libraries were prepared by immunoSEQ multiplex PCR; TCRdb keeps only in-frame clonotypes and omits some of them. V and J calls and clone size are those listed in that table; D and trimming were worked out from the DNA. The table records around 120,000 clones, about 79% of them present only once. These data originate in a study of blood T cell repertoires in COVID-19. Study-level background: Sites in the United States, Italy and Spain provided acute and convalescent COVID-19 samples. T cells, B-cell-depleted T cells, or PBMCs supplied cDNA or gDNA.

The length of the CDR3 is 11 residues. Germline CDR1 is LGHDT and CDR2 is YNNKEL (reference sequence). Trimming stripped 1 base from V and 8 bases from J, with 5 bases between. Sequenced sample: peripheral blood. The receptor was isolated from a man between 65 and 79 years old with acute or convalescent COVID-19. The chain links TRBV3-1 (or the pseudogene TRBV3-2) to TRBJ1-1, with D possibly TRBD1 on 5 matching bases. CDR3: CASSQGTEAFF. CDR3 nucleotides: TGTGCCAGCAGCCAAGGGACAGAAGCTTTCTTT.